A single TCR beta chain is shown here with its context. Original analysis: Quantification of nucleated cells was approximated via reference gene primer amplification. Libraries were prepared by immunoSEQ multiplex PCR; TCRdb keeps only in-frame clonotypes and omits some of them. V and J calls and clone size follow that table, whereas D and trimming were derived from the DNA. Here the sample spans a few hundred thousand clones, 70% to 90% being singletons. This sample is part of a study of blood T cell repertoires in COVID-19. Across the study: The origin of the acute and convalescent COVID-19 samples was the United States, Italy and Spain. Nucleic acid was either cDNA or gDNA, and it came from T cells, B-cell-depleted T cells, or PBMCs.

With V trimmed by 2 bases and J by 3 bases, 5 bases remained unmatched. Germline values: CDR1 MNHEY, CDR2 SVGEGT. This CDR3 region has 17 residues. Material: peripheral blood. The V and J genes are TRBV6-2 or TRBV6-3 and TRBJ2-3, with TRBD2 identical over 13 bases. This TCR came from a man between 50 and 59 years old who had recovered from COVID-19. The CDR3 DNA reads as TGTGCCAGCAGTTACGGTAGGACTAGCGGGAGAACAGATACGCAGTATTTT. This codes for CASSYGRTSGRTDTQYF.